The 25 T cell receptor beta chains below come from one sample, sequenced in a study of T cell changes during pregnancy in multiple sclerosis. Clones were read by immunoSEQ multiplex PCR, and TCRdb kept only the in-frame ones, dropping some. The sample gives under 130,000 clones, approximately 90% of which show up once; 0.8% to 1% is in the top ten. Specimen: peripheral blood, collected after pregnancy. Receptor source: a female donor with multiple sclerosis, enrolled in a pregnancy study.

The chain couples TRBV2 to TRBJ1-1, with 9 bases that match TRBD1. Germline CDR1 is SNHLY and CDR2 is FYNNEI. Germline trimming cut 8 bases from V and 7 bases from J; bases unmatched to any gene: 8. The CDR3 is made up of 13 amino acids. CDR3 coding DNA: TGTGCCAGCGGGGATACAGGGGGCGTTGAAGCTTTCTTT. This translates into CASGDTGGVEAFF.

V and J are TRBV7-8 and TRBJ2-7, with 8 bases aligning to TRBD1. This CDR3 region has 16 residues. Per the germline V gene, CDR1 is SGHVS and CDR2 is FQNEAQ. Germline trimming cut 6 bases from V and 2 bases from J; bases unmatched to any gene: 12. The CDR3, as DNA: TGTGCCAGCAGACCTTTCGGGACAGGCTTTCCCTACGAGCAGTACTTC. Protein: CASRPFGTGFPYEQYF.

The DNA for the CDR3 is TGTGCCAGCAGCCAAACCGGGACAGGAAAAGCTTTCTTT. Its translation: CASSQTGTGKAFF. V gene TRBV7-9 combines with J gene TRBJ1-1, with 8 bases fitting TRBD1. The CDR3 extends over 13 amino acids. J lost 9 bases, V lost 5 bases, and 8 bases had no gene match. In germline, CDR1 is SEHNR, CDR2 FQNEAQ (reference sequence).

The V and J genes are TRBV5-1 and TRBJ2-7; maybe TRBD2 (7 bases). The CDR3 is 15 residues long. The germline V gene encodes CDR1 SGHRS and CDR2 YFSETQ. Trimming removed 2 bases from V and 2 bases from J, with 14 bases in between. The CDR3 bases are TGCGCCAGCAGCTTCGGGGGGCAAGGTGCCTACGAGCAGTACTTC. It translates to CASSFGGQGAYEQYF.

V usage is TRBV5-1 and J usage is TRBJ2-1; D gene ambiguous. With 4 bases removed from V and 9 bases from J, the gap between germline ends came to 14 bases. The CDR3 length is 13 residues. CDR1 and CDR2 (germline): SGHRS, YFSETQ. The CDR3 bases are TGCGCCAGCAGCGGAGCCCCTTCGGGTGAGCAGTTCTTC. Its translation is CASSGAPSGEQFF.

The CDR3 nucleotides read TGTGCCAGCAGTTACGAGGGGGTGACTGGAAACACCATATATTTT. This codes for CASSYEGVTGNTIYF. The V call is TRBV6-5, the J call TRBJ1-3; weak D call: TRBD1 (6 bases). The V end lost 2 bases, the J end lost 2 bases, and 10 bases lay between the germline ends. The CDR3 runs 15 residues. Germline V CDR1 and CDR2: MNHEY, SVGAGI.

This clone appeared a single time. The V call is TRBV5-1, the J call TRBJ2-2; the D gene is possibly TRBD1 (6 bases). This CDR3 contains 17 residues. In germline, CDR1 is SGHRS, CDR2 YFSETQ. V shed 4 bases and J shed 5 bases, with 21 bases lying between them. CDR3 protein: CASSPSGERIGTGELFF. CDR3 coding DNA: TGCGCCAGCAGCCCGTCAGGGGAGCGAATTGGAACCGGGGAGCTGTTTTTT.

This clone was counted once. The J gene is TRBJ2-7, the V gene TRBV7-2, with 7 bases matching TRBD2. The CDR3 consists of 15 residues. V lost 4 bases to trimming and J lost 4 bases; unmatched junction nucleotides: 10. Looked up from germline, CDR1 is SGHTA and CDR2 is FQGNSA. Here the CDR3 reads CASSWGGVAGYEQYF. Written as DNA, the CDR3 is TGTGCCAGCAGCTGGGGGGGGGTAGCCGGGTACGAGCAGTACTTC.

The chain combines TRBV6-5 with TRBJ2-1; maybe TRBD2 (6 bases). Germline V gives CDR1 MNHEY, CDR2 SVGAGI. V lost 9 bases to trimming and J lost 1 base, with 16 bases between them. The CDR3 contains 15 residues. As DNA, the CDR3 is TGTGCCAGACGAAAGGGGCTAGCGTCCTACAATGAGCAGTTCTTC. Its translation is CARRKGLASYNEQFF.

The gene calls are TRBV9 and TRBJ1-2; TRBD1 aligns across 8 bases. Germline trimming cut 0 bases from V and 8 bases from J; bases unmatched to any gene: 6. The V gene's germline CDR1 is SGDLS and CDR2 YYNGEE. The CDR3 contains 14 residues. CDR3 nucleotide sequence: TGTGCCAGCAGCGTAGAGGACAGGGTTGGAGGCTACACCTTC. This sequence encodes CASSVEDRVGGYTF.

The rearrangement links TRBV10-1 to TRBJ2-5, with 7 nucleotides matching TRBD1. Germline assignment: CDR1 WNHNN and CDR2 SYGVQD (reference sequence). The CDR3 runs 16 residues. The ends lost 3 bases at V and 0 bases at J; junction bases unmatched: 7. CDR3 bases: TGCGCCAGCAGTGACCAGGGACAGAGGTACCAAGAGACCCAGTACTTC. This codes for CASSDQGQRYQETQYF.

The rearrangement links TRBV7-2 to TRBJ2-7, with 14 bases lining up with TRBD2. Germline trimming cut 5 bases from V and 3 bases from J; bases unmatched to any gene: 3. The CDR3 totals 15 residues. From germline, CDR1 is SGHTA and CDR2 FQGNSA. The CDR3 is CASSKTSGGVYEQYF. CDR3 bases: TGTGCCAGCAGCAAGACTAGCGGGGGGGTCTACGAGCAGTACTTC.

This chain connects TRBV2 to TRBJ2-1; 13 bases align to TRBD2. CDR1 and CDR2 (germline): SNHLY, FYNNEI. This CDR3 is built from 14 residues. V lost 11 bases and J lost 8; bases outside the gene matches: 9. The CDR3 DNA follows: TGTGCCTCCCGGACTAGCGGGAGTCTACATGAGCAGTTCTTC. This codes for CASRTSGSLHEQFF.

Many counts were recorded for this clone. The chain combines TRBV9 with TRBJ2-1, with 12 bases matching TRBD1. Germline V gene lookup returns CDR1 SGDLS and CDR2 YYNGEE. This CDR3 is built from 17 residues. With V trimmed by 4 bases and J by 3 bases, 8 bases remained unmatched. This CDR3 reads CASSPRGTGGIYNEQFF. The CDR3 region has the DNA TGTGCCAGCAGCCCCCGGGGGACAGGGGGCATCTACAATGAGCAGTTCTTC.

The genes are TRBV18 and TRBJ2-2; 8 nucleotides align to TRBD1. This CDR3 has 16 residues. Germline-derived CDR1 and CDR2 are KGHSH and LQKENI. J gave up 4 bases and V 6 bases, and 10 bases lay outside the gene matches. The CDR3 bases are TGTGCCAGCTCCCGTGGGGGGACAGGCGGCACCGGGGAGCTGTTTTTT. It is translated as CASSRGGTGGTGELFF.

The V call is TRBV4-2, the J call TRBJ1-2; TRBD1 matches at 9 bases. This CDR3 comprises 15 residues. From germline, CDR1 is LGHNA and CDR2 YNFKEQ. Unmatched junction bases numbered 3, after V lost 0 bases and J lost 4 bases. The CDR3 nucleotides are TGTGCCAGCAGCCAAGAAAAGGGACAGGGCTATGGCTACACCTTC. It encodes CASSQEKGQGYGYTF.

The V call is TRBV7-3, the J call TRBJ2-2, with TRBD2 identical over 13 bases. Germline V gene sequence: CDR1 SGHTA, CDR2 FQGTGA. There are 16 residues in the CDR3. The junction had 5 bases not matched to a gene; V was cut back by 4 bases and J by 6 bases. CDR3 residues: CASSYRLAGGPGELFF. The CDR3 nucleotides are TGTGCCAGCAGCTACAGACTAGCGGGGGGCCCCGGGGAGCTGTTTTTT.

This chain joins TRBV4-3 and TRBJ2-3; 7 nucleotides align to TRBD2. Germline trimming cut 0 bases from V and 1 base from J; bases unmatched to any gene: 7. This CDR3 has 17 amino acids. Looked up from germline, CDR1 is LGHNA and CDR2 is YSLEER. The CDR3 bases are TGCGCCAGCAGCCAAGATGGGGTGGCGGGGGGCACAGATACGCAGTATTTT. It is translated as CASSQDGVAGGTDTQYF.

This chain links TRBV19 with TRBJ2-1; 11 nucleotides agree with TRBD2. V lost 3 bases, J lost 7 bases, and 5 bases stayed unmatched. From germline, CDR1 is LNHDA and CDR2 SQIVND (reference sequence). CDR3 length: 15 residues. CDR3 DNA sequence: TGTGCCAGTAGTATCCTAACTAGCGGGGGAAATGAGCAGTTCTTC. The encoded protein is CASSILTSGGNEQFF.

V and J are TRBV4-1 and TRBJ1-1; the D gene is possibly TRBD1 (6 bases). Germline CDR1 and CDR2: MGHRA and YSYEKL. CDR3 length equals 11 residues. V lost 10 bases, J lost 4 bases, and 10 bases lay in between. The chain's CDR3 is CATQGGTEAFF. In nucleotides, the CDR3 is TGCGCCACCCAAGGGGGCACTGAAGCTTTCTTT.

This clone was detected only once. This chain links TRBV6-5 with TRBJ1-2; D unclear. This CDR3 comprises 15 residues. The germline gives CDR1 MNHEY, CDR2 SVGAGI. Trimming removed 2 bases at V and 8 bases at J, with 18 bases between. The CDR3 DNA reads as TGTGCCAGCAGTTACGGCGGGGTCGAAGCTCGGGGCTACACCTTC. Protein: CASSYGGVEARGYTF.

This clone was observed once. The chain employs TRBV6-5 and TRBJ1-3; D gene unclear. The CDR3 consists of 15 residues. Germline V gene sequence: CDR1 MNHEY, CDR2 SVGAGI. V was pared by 5 bases and J by 0 bases, with 11 bases between. CDR3 in amino acids: CASSLSGSSGNTIYF. DNA for the CDR3: TGTGCCAGCAGTCTATCGGGGAGCTCTGGAAACACCATATATTTT.

The rearrangement joins TRBV7-9 to TRBJ2-1; TRBD1 is a possible D gene (6 bases). Deletions cut 4 bases from V and 3 bases from J, with 16 bases between. Germline values: CDR1 SEHNR, CDR2 FQNEAQ (reference sequence). The CDR3 is 16 residues long. CDR3 DNA sequence: TGTGCCAGCAGCTCGGAAAGGGGGTCCTACTACAATGAGCAGTTCTTC. Protein sequence: CASSSERGSYYNEQFF.

The V gene is TRBV30, the J gene TRBJ2-7; D may be TRBD2 (6 bases). The length of the CDR3 is 13 residues. With 5 bases removed from V and 5 bases from J, the gap between germline ends came to 16 bases. The germline V gene encodes CDR1 GTSNPN and CDR2 SVGIG (reference sequence). The CDR3 sequence is CAWSRGIGNEQYF. The CDR3 nucleotides read TGTGCCTGGTCCCGGGGGATAGGGAACGAGCAGTACTTC.

V is TRBV7-8 and J is TRBJ2-3; D uncertain. In germline, CDR1 is SGHVS, CDR2 FQNEAQ. The germline V and J ends were trimmed by 0 bases and 2 bases, with 9 bases remaining between them. The CDR3 contains 15 residues. This chain's CDR3 is CASSLAPNPTDTQYF. In DNA form, the CDR3 reads TGTGCCAGCAGCTTAGCGCCTAACCCCACAGATACGCAGTATTTT.